This T cell receptor beta chain is from a study of T cells in Graves' hyperthyroidism and ophthalmopathy. Study conclusions and caveats: Ophthalmopathy was identified by the model a median about six months ahead of onset. Ophthalmopathy could be told apart from stable hyperthyroidism with a 13 V-J model.

The authors took PBMCs from 9.5 to 10 ml fresh peripheral blood. RNA transcripts gave rise to amplified TCR beta CDR3 regions. First-round RT-PCR targeting the TCR CDR3 was performed with the HTBI primer set. Via MiXCR, TCRdb re-called the multiplex PCR reads, giving one row per CDR3 protein. This sample yields about 600,000 distinct CDR3 sequences, of which more than 13% are seen a single time; roughly 7% belongs to the top ten. This clonotype was recorded at least ten times. Its antigen is undetermined. V was clipped by 1 base and J by 1 base, with 10 bases between them. CDR1 and CDR2 from the germline V gene are DFQATT and SNEGSKA (reference sequence). The CDR3 is made up of 14 amino acids.

The TCR originated in a woman under 30 with Graves' ophthalmopathy. J is TRBJ2-5 and V is TRBV20-1; TRBD1 might be the D (5 bases). Sequenced material: blood. CDR3 amino acids: CSARGGASQETQYF. The CDR3 DNA reads as TGCAGTGCTAGAGGGGGCGCGTCCCAAGAGACCCAGTACTTC.